Following are 17 T cell receptor beta chains from one sample sequenced in a study of neurological immune-mediated disorders. Time point meaning: longitudinal time-point 2. TCRdb used MiXCR to reprocess the 5' RACE reads, holding one entry per CDR3 protein. The table has approximately 89,000 distinct CDR3 sequences, about 12% seen once; the top ten hold around 5.3%. The sequenced sample consisted of PBMCs. The receptor source for this set is a female donor with HTLV-1-associated myelopathy (HAM/TSP).

Remarks on this clonotype: A junction end diverges from the germline sequence, so it may reflect a read error. CDR3 DNA: TGTTCCAGCAGCTTAGGGGGCAGGATCGGGGAGCTGTTTTTT. It translates to CSSSLGGRIGELFF. The V call is TRBV11-2, the J call TRBJ2-2; 7 bases fit TRBD1. The CDR3 spans 14 residues. Germline CDR1 and CDR2: SGHAT and FQNNGV.

The gene calls are TRBV5-1 and TRBJ2-1; D might be TRBD1 (6 bases). The CDR3 extends over 15 amino acids. Trimming shortened V by 4 bases and J by 4 bases, and 15 bases separated the two germline ends. Looked up from germline, CDR1 is SGHRS and CDR2 is YFSETQ. The DNA of the CDR3 is TGCGCCAGCAGCCCTCTCAGGGGCAGATACAATGAGCAGTTCTTC. It yields the protein CASSPLRGRYNEQFF.

This clonotype appeared many times. DNA for the CDR3: TGTGCCAGCAGCGCCAGGGGGGGCTACAATGAGCAGTTCTTC. Protein: CASSARGGYNEQFF. The rearrangement joins TRBV7-2 to TRBJ2-1, with D perhaps matching TRBD1 or TRBD2 (7 bases each). Germline CDR1 reads SGHTA; CDR2 reads FQGNSA. CDR3 length: 14 residues. The V end was cut by 5 bases, the J end by 3 bases, with 11 bases between. The full variable domain, its missing parts supplied by reference TRBV7-2 and TRBJ2-1, is GAGVSQSPSNKVTEKGKDVELRCDPISGHTALYWYRQSLGQGLEFLIYFQGNSAPDKSGLPSDRFSAERTGGSVSTLTIQRTQQEDSAVYLCASSARGGYNEQFFGPGTRLTVL.

This clonotype has a count of ten or more. The CDR3 sequence: CASSPRDTRTDTQYF. Written as DNA, the CDR3 is TGTGCCAGCAGTCCTAGGGATACACGGACAGATACGCAGTATTTT. The chain recombines TRBV28 with TRBJ2-3, with D unclear. There are 15 residues in the CDR3. Germline CDR1 is MDHEN and CDR2 is SYDVKM. V shed 5 bases and J shed 3 bases, with 15 bases lying between them. The full variable domain, its missing parts supplied by reference TRBV28 and TRBJ2-3, is DVKVTQSSRYLVKRTGEKVFLECVQDMDHENMFWYRQDPGLGLRLIYFSYDVKMKEKGDIPEGYSVSREKKERFSLILESASTNQTSMYLCASSPRDTRTDTQYFGPGTRLTVL.

Ten or more counts support this clonotype. V is TRBV6-5 and J is TRBJ2-3; tentative D call: TRBD2 (6 bases). CDR3 size: 14 residues. Per the germline V gene, CDR1 is MNHEY and CDR2 is SVGAGI. The V and J ends lost 2 bases and 1 base respectively, with 7 bases between them. The CDR3 DNA reads as TGTGCCAGCAGTTACGGCGGGGGCACAGATACGCAGTATTTT. This translates into CASSYGGGTDTQYF.

The chain carries TRBV20-1 and TRBJ1-2; no definite D call. The V and J ends lost 3 bases and 1 base respectively, with 9 bases between them. The germline CDR1 and CDR2 sequences are DFQATT and SNEGSKA (reference sequence). This CDR3 has 13 residues. The CDR3 region is CSASSWVNYGYTF. CDR3 coding DNA: TGCAGTGCTAGTTCTTGGGTTAACTATGGCTACACCTTC.

The sample holds many counts of this clonotype. The chain carries TRBV5-1 and TRBJ2-3, with 11 bases matching TRBD1. The germline V gene has CDR1 SGHRS and CDR2 YFSETQ. This CDR3 is built from 14 residues. Germline trimming cut 5 bases from V and 4 bases from J; bases unmatched to any gene: 3. The CDR3 nucleotides are TGCGCCAGCAGAATGGGACAGGGGGCAGATACGCAGTATTTT. Translating gives CASRMGQGADTQYF.

This clonotype was seen ten or more times. This chain joins TRBV7-9 and TRBJ2-3; weak D call: TRBD1 (6 bases). Germline-derived CDR1 and CDR2 are SEHNR and FQNEAQ (reference sequence). The V gene lost 4 bases and the J gene lost 3 bases, with 14 bases spanning the gap. This CDR3 is 15 amino acids long. CDR3: CASSSYRVGTDTQYF. CDR3 in DNA: TGTGCCAGCAGCTCCTACAGGGTGGGGACAGATACGCAGTATTTT.

The chain has TRBV4-2 and TRBJ2-3, with 10 bases aligning to TRBD2. Germline V gives CDR1 LGHNA, CDR2 YNFKEQ. The CDR3 runs to 17 residues. V gave up 1 base and J gave up 4 bases; unmatched junction bases: 8. CDR3 sequence: CASSQGSSGGAADTQYF. CDR3 sequence (DNA): TGTGCCAGCAGCCAAGGCAGCAGCGGGGGGGCGGCAGATACGCAGTATTTT.

This clonotype has ten or more counts. The rearrangement links TRBV4-1 to TRBJ1-1, with D possibly TRBD1 on 5 matching bases. Germline loops: CDR1 MGHRA, CDR2 YSYEKL. The CDR3 length is 15 residues. The ends were cut back, 4 bases at V and 1 base at J, with 13 bases in the middle. Here the CDR3 DNA reads TGCGCCAGCAGCCTCCGCAGGGAACAGAACACTGAAGCTTTCTTT. Translating it yields CASSLRREQNTEAFF.

This clonotype was recorded at least ten times. The chain has TRBV24-1 and TRBJ2-3; D unclear. Germline CDR1 reads KGHDR; CDR2 reads SFDVKD. Trimming took 6 bases from V and 1 from J, leaving 10 bases between them. The CDR3 consists of 14 residues. CDR3 sequence: CATSHPSGTDTQYF. CDR3 nucleotides: TGTGCCACCAGTCATCCTTCGGGCACAGATACGCAGTATTTT.

The sample holds many counts of this clonotype. The chain is built from TRBV5-1 and TRBJ2-5, with D perhaps TRBD1 or TRBD2 (5 bases each). Germline V CDR1 and CDR2: SGHRS, YFSETQ. Trimming stripped 4 bases from V and 5 bases from J, with 12 bases between. CDR3 length: 13 residues. CDR3 region: CASSKSGTETQYF. DNA for the CDR3: TGCGCCAGCAGCAAGTCAGGGACGGAGACCCAGTACTTC.

This clonotype has a count of ten or more. The CDR3 DNA follows: TGCGCCAGCAGCTCGGGACTAGCGGTGAGCACAGATACGCAGTATTTT. It specifies CASSSGLAVSTDTQYF. The J gene is TRBJ2-3, the V gene TRBV5-1; 11 bases match TRBD2. The CDR3 is made up of 16 amino acids. V was pared by 3 bases and J by 0 bases, with 3 bases of the junction left unmatched. Germline-derived CDR1 and CDR2 are SGHRS and YFSETQ.

This clonotype was observed many times. The CDR3 loop is CASSYSSTANYGYTF. CDR3 bases: TGTGCCAGCAGTTACTCTTCGACAGCTAACTATGGCTACACCTTC. The chain combines TRBV6-5 with TRBJ1-2, with a tentative D call TRBD1 (5 bases). V lost 0 bases and J 0 bases, leaving 8 bases between the germline ends. The length of the CDR3 is 15 residues. CDR1 and CDR2 from the germline V gene are MNHEY and SVGAGI.

Ten or more counts support this clonotype. CDR3 DNA sequence: TGTGCCAGCAGCCCTTTGGGCAGCCTGAACACTGAAGCTTTCTTT. It codes for CASSPLGSLNTEAFF. The rearrangement uses TRBV14 and TRBJ1-1, with D uncertain. CDR3 length: 15 residues. Germline CDR1 SGHDN, CDR2 FVKESK. Trimming pared 4 bases from V and 0 bases from J, leaving 12 bases between.

This clonotype was detected ten times or more. The chain employs TRBV20-1 and TRBJ2-7, with a tentative D call TRBD2 (6 bases). CDR3 length: 15 residues. Germline V gives CDR1 DFQATT, CDR2 SNEGSKA (reference sequence). V lost 3 bases and J 2 bases, leaving 17 bases between the germline ends. The chain's CDR3 is CSARPLRGDAYEQYF. The CDR3 DNA follows: TGCAGTGCTAGGCCCCTCCGCGGGGACGCCTACGAGCAGTACTTC.

The genes are TRBV7-2 and TRBJ2-1; 10 bases line up with TRBD2. CDR3 length: 13 residues. Per germline, CDR1 SGHTA and CDR2 FQGNSA. V trimming: 3 bases; J trimming: 16 bases; junction bases outside the gene matches: 9. The CDR3, as DNA: TGTGCCAGCAGCTTCAGGAGCGGGGGGGCCAGTTTCTTC. This sequence encodes CASSFRSGGASFF.